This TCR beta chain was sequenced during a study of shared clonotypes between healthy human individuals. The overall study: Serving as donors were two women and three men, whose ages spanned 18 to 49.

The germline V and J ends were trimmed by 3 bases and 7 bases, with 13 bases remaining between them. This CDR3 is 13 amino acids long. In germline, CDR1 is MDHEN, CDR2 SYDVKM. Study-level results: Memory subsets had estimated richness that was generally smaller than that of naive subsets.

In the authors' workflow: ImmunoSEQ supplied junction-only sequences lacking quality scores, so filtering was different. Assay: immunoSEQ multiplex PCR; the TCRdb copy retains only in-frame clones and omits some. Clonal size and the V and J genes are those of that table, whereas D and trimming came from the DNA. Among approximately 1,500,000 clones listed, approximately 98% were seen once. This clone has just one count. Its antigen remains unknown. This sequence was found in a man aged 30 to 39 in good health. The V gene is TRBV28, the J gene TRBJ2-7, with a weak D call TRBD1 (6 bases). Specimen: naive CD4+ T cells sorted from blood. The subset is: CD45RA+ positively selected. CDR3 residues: CASSFPRGGEQYF. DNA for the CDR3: TGTGCCAGCAGTTTCCCCAGGGGTGGGGAGCAGTACTTC.